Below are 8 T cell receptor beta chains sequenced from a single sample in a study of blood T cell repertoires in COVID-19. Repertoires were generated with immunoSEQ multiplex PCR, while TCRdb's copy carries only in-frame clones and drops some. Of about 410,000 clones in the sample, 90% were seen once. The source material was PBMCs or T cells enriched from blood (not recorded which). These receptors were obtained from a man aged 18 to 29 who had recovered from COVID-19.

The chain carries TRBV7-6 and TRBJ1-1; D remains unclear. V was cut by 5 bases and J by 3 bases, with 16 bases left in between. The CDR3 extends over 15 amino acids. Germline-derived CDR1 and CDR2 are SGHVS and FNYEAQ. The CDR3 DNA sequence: TGTGCCAGCAGCCCTAAGATTGGGGAGTACACTGAAGCTTTCTTT. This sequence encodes CASSPKIGEYTEAFF.

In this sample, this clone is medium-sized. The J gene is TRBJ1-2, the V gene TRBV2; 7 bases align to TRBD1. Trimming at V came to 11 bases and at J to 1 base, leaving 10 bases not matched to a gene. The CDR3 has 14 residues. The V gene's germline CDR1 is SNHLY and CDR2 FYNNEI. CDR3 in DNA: TGTGCCCAGGAAGGGGGCGAGGATAACTATGGCTACACCTTC. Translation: CAQEGGEDNYGYTF.

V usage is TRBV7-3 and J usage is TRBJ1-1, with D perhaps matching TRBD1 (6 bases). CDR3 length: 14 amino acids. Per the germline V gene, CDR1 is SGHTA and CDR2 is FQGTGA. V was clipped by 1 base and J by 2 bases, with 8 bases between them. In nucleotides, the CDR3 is TGTGCCAGCAGCTTAATAGGGGGAAACACTGAAGCTTTCTTT. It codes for CASSLIGGNTEAFF.

The CDR3 sequence: CSASLTGVGGYTF. CDR3 DNA sequence: TGCAGTGCTAGTCTAACAGGGGTGGGCGGCTACACCTTC. The rearrangement links TRBV20-1 to TRBJ1-2; 7 positions agree with TRBD1. CDR1 DFQATT and CDR2 SNEGSKA come from the germline V gene (reference sequence). The ends lost 3 bases at V and 8 bases at J; junction bases unmatched: 9. The CDR3 length is 13 residues.

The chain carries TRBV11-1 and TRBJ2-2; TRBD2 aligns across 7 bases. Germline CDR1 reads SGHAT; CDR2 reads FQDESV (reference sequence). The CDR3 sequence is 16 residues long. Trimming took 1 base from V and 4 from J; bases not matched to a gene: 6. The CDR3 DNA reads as TGTGCCAGCAGCTTAGTCGGACTAGATTTCACCGGGGAGCTGTTTTTT. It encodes CASSLVGLDFTGELFF.

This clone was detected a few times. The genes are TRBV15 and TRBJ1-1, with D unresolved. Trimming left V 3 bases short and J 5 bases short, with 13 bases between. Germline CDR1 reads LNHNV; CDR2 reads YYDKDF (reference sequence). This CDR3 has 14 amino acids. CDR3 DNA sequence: TGTGCCACCAGCAGTTCAGGACTAGGTACTGAAGCTTTCTTT. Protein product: CATSSSGLGTEAFF.

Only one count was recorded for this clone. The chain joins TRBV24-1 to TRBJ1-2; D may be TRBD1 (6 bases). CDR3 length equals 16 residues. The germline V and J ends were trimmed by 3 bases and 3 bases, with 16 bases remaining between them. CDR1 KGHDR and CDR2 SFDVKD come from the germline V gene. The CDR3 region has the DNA TGTGCCACCAGTGATGGGGGACAAAATGGAGACTATGGCTACACCTTC. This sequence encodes CATSDGGQNGDYGYTF.

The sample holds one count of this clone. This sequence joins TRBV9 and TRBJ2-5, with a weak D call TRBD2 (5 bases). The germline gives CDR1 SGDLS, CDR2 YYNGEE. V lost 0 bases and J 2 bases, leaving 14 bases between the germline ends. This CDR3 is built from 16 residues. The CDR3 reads CASSVGVRGGQETQYF. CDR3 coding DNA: TGTGCCAGCAGCGTAGGTGTACGGGGTGGGCAAGAGACCCAGTACTTC. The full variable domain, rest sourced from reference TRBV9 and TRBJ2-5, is DSGVTQTPKHLITATGQRVTLRCSPRSGDLSVYWYQQSLDQGLQFLIQYYNGEERAKGNILERFSAQQFPDLHSELNLSSLELGDSALYFCASSVGVRGGQETQYFGPGTRLLVL.